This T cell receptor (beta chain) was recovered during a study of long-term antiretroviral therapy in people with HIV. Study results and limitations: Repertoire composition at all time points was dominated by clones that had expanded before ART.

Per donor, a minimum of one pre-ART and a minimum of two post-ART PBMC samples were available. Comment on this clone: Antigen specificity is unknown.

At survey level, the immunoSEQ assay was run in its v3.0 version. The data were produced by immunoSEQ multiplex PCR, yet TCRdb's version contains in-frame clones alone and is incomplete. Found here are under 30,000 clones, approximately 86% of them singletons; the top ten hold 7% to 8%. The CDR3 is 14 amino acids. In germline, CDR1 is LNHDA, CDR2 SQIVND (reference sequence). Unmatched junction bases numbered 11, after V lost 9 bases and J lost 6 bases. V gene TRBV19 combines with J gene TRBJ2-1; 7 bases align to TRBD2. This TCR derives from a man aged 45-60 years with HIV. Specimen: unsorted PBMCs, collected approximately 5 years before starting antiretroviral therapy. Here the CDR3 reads CASRRREFRNEQFF. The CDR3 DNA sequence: TGTGCCAGCCGGCGGCGGGAGTTCCGCAATGAGCAGTTCTTC.